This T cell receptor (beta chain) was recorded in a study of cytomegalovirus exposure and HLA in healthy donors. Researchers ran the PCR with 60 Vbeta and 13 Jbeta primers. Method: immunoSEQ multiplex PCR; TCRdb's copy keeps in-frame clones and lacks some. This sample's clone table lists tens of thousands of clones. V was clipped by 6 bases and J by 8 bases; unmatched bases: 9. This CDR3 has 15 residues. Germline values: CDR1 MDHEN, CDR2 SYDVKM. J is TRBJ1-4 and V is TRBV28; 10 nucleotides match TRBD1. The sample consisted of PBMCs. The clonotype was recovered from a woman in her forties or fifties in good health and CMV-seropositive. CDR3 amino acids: CASRQGRDRGEKLFF. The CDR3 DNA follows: TGTGCCAGCAGACAAGGGCGGGACAGGGGCGAAAAACTGTTTTTT. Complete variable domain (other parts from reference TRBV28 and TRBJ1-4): DVKVTQSSRYLVKRTGEKVFLECVQDMDHENMFWYRQDPGLGLRLIYFSYDVKMKEKGDIPEGYSVSREKKERFSLILESASTNQTSMYLCASRQGRDRGEKLFFGSGTQLSVL.